This is a list of T cell receptor beta chains from one sample in a study of Ad26.COV2.S vaccination and SARS-CoV-2 variants. Clones were read by immunoSEQ multiplex PCR, and TCRdb kept only the in-frame ones, dropping some. The sample lists 360,000 or so clones, around 86% occurring once. This specimen was peripheral blood, taken in a trial of Ad26.COV2.S vaccine versus placebo. The receptors stem from a person aged 18-60 years who received the Ad26.COV2.S COVID-19 vaccine or a placebo. The CDR3 runs from the conserved cysteine through the conserved F or W. D genes are given only for firm matches. Rows give clone size only sometimes, using once, few, many, or a class for an expanded clone.

TRBV14	NA	NA	TRBJ1-1	CASSLMGSRNTEAFF	TGTGCCAGCAGCCTTATGGGAAGCCGGAACACTGAAGCTTTCTTT
TRBV3-1/TRBV3-2	TRBD2	NA	TRBJ2-3	CASSLAGTSTDTQYF	TGTGCCAGCAGCCTAGCGGGGACTAGCACAGATACGCAGTATTTT
TRBV19	TRBD1	NA	TRBJ2-7	CASSINPGQGPYEQYF	TGTGCCAGTAGTATAAACCCGGGACAGGGTCCCTACGAGCAGTACTTC
TRBV7-3	TRBD2	NA	TRBJ2-3	CASSLGLAGVDDTQYF	TGTGCCAGCAGCTTAGGTCTAGCGGGGGTAGACGATACGCAGTATTTT
TRBV11-2	NA	NA	TRBJ1-2	CASSLGGPANYGYTF	TGTGCCAGCAGCTTAGGAGGTCCAGCTAACTATGGCTACACCTTC
TRBV7-9	NA	NA	TRBJ1-1	CASSSRELMNTEAFF	TGTGCCAGCAGCTCGAGGGAGTTGATGAACACTGAAGCTTTCTTT
TRBV19	TRBD1	NA	TRBJ2-7	CASSRIGTVNPYEQYF	TGTGCCAGTAGTAGAATCGGGACAGTGAACCCTTACGAGCAGTACTTC
TRBV19	NA	NA	TRBJ1-2	CASSRHQVDYGYTF	TGTGCCAGTAGTCGGCATCAGGTAGACTATGGCTACACCTTC
TRBV7-9	TRBD2	NA	TRBJ2-1	CASSLRGGAYNEQFF	TGTGCCAGCAGCTTACGCGGGGGGGCCTACAATGAGCAGTTCTTC
TRBV5-1	NA	NA	TRBJ2-1	CASSLARIVSYNEQFF	TGCGCCAGCAGCTTGGCCCGGATAGTATCCTACAATGAGCAGTTCTTC
TRBV11-2	NA	NA	TRBJ2-1	CASSLVAGTYNEQFF	TGTGCCAGCAGCTTAGTTGCGGGGACCTACAATGAGCAGTTCTTC
TRBV27	TRBD2	NA	TRBJ2-3	CASSFSGGYTDTQYF	TGTGCCAGCAGTTTTAGCGGGGGGTACACAGATACGCAGTATTTT
TRBV7-9	NA	NA	TRBJ2-5	CASSLVAPPGQYF	TGTGCCAGCAGCTTAGTGGCGCCGCCGGGCCAGTACTTC
TRBV6-4	NA	many	TRBJ2-2	CASSDASETGELFF	TGTGCCAGCAGTGACGCTAGCGAGACCGGGGAGCTGTTTTTT
TRBV3-1/TRBV3-2	NA	NA	TRBJ2-3	CASSQDWSRTDTQYF	TGTGCCAGCAGCCAAGATTGGTCTAGGACAGATACGCAGTATTTT
TRBV2	TRBD1	once	TRBJ2-3	CASSEIWGQGITDTQYF	TGTGCCAGCAGTGAGATATGGGGACAGGGGATCACAGATACGCAGTATTTT
TRBV29-1	TRBD2	NA	TRBJ2-1	CSVVPLLAGGRNEQFF	TGCAGCGTTGTCCCTCTCCTAGCGGGGGGGCGCAATGAGCAGTTCTTC